Given below is one T cell receptor (beta chain) in context. These data come from a study of technical replicates of blood from a handful of donors. Data came from immunoSEQ multiplex PCR; TCRdb stores just in-frame clones and leaves some out. The sample lists 95,000 to 100,000 clones; 96% were seen once. Germline V gene data show CDR1 as MNHNY and CDR2 as SVGAGI (reference sequence). CDR3 length: 14 residues. V shed 6 bases and J shed 1 base, with 12 bases lying between them. The gene calls are TRBV6-6 and TRBJ1-1; D is unresolved. The sequenced material came from T cells isolated from PBMCs. The receptor was isolated from a human donor in good health. The CDR3 spells CASRQQLWNTEAFF. The CDR3 coding sequence is TGTGCCAGCAGACAACAGCTCTGGAACACTGAAGCTTTCTTT.